This is a list of T cell receptor beta chains from one sample in a study of blood T cells in healthy people across ages. From the 5' RACE reads, TCRdb called clonotypes with MiXCR, one entry per CDR3 protein. The table records about 1,400,000 distinct CDR3 sequences, 45% to 70% of them present only once. The material sequenced was blood. All receptors derive from a man between 18 and 35 years old in good health. CDR3s include the opening cysteine and the closing phenylalanine or tryptophan. A D gene is named only where the DNA matches it firmly. For some rows the clone size is stated as once, few or many, or as a class when expanded; others skip it.

cdr3_length	d_call	clone_size	v_call	j_call	cdr3_nt	cdr3_aa
12	TRBD1	-	TRBV2	TRBJ2-7	TGTGCCAGCAGGGGGACAGAGATTGAGCAGTACTTC	CASRGTEIEQYF
15	TRBD1	-	TRBV7-2	TRBJ2-5	TGTGCCAGCAGCTTAACAGGGGGCAATTTAGAGACCCAGTACTTC	CASSLTGGNLETQYF
14	TRBD2	-	TRBV2	TRBJ2-3	TGTGCCAGCAAAGGGACTAGGCCCACAGATACGCAGTATTTT	CASKGTRPTDTQYF
16	TRBD2	few	TRBV14	TRBJ2-7	TGTGCCAGCAGCCAATTATTAGCGGGAGGGCGGGACGAGCAGTACTTC	CASSQLLAGGRDEQYF
15	-	-	TRBV27	TRBJ1-1	TGTGCCAGCAGTACCTCCCCGGGGCGGAACACTGAAGCTTTCTTT	CASSTSPGRNTEAFF
8	-	once	TRBV28	TRBJ2-3	TGTGCCACATATACGCAGTATTTT	CATYTQYF
13	-	-	TRBV20-1	TRBJ1-2	TGCAGTGGTGGGGCTCTCGGCAGCTATGGCTACACCTTC	CSGGALGSYGYTF
16	TRBD2	-	TRBV3-1	TRBJ2-7	TGTGCCAGCAGCCAAGATAGTAGCGGGGCCTCCTACGAGCAGTACTTC	CASSQDSSGASYEQYF
13	-	-	TRBV7-9	TRBJ2-7	TGTGCCGGAGGGAACCTCCCTTTCTACGAGCAGTACTTC	CAGGNLPFYEQYF
14	TRBD1	-	TRBV24-1	TRBJ2-7	TGTGCCACCAGTGACGGGACAGGGTTGGACGAGCAGTACTTC	CATSDGTGLDEQYF
11	-	-	TRBV29-1	TRBJ2-5	TGCAGCATTCAGAGCATCGAGACCCAGTACTTC	CSIQSIETQYF